Listed below are T cell receptor beta chains from one sample, sequenced in a study of cytomegalovirus exposure and HLA in healthy donors. Sequencing was performed with immunoSEQ multiplex PCR; in TCRdb, only in-frame clones are kept and a portion is missing. The table has over 70,000 clones, more than 70% seen once. The sequenced sample consisted of PBMCs. These receptors came from a young man in good health and CMV-seronegative. Each CDR3 is given with its conserved first and last residue. The D gene is left open where the match is weak. Not every row has a clone size; where given, it reads once, few, many or a size class.

CASSVQGAVSGANVLTF	TGTGCCAGCAGCGTACAGGGGGCAGTCTCTGGGGCCAACGTCCTGACTTTC	TRBV9	TRBJ2-6	.	TRBD1
CASSGDSGALSETQYF	TGTGCCAGCAGCGGCGACAGCGGGGCTTTGTCAGAGACCCAGTACTTC	TRBV9	TRBJ2-5	.	TRBD2
CASKRGVYGYTF	TGTGCCAGCAAAAGGGGCGTATATGGCTACACCTTC	TRBV28	TRBJ1-2	once	.
CASRGGRKNTDTQYF	TGTGCCAGCAGGGGCGGGCGGAAAAACACAGATACGCAGTATTTT	TRBV7-9	TRBJ2-3	few	.
CASSVSGYEQFF	TGTGCCAGCAGCGTTAGCGGGTATGAGCAGTTCTTC	TRBV9	TRBJ2-1	.	TRBD2
CASSPPIQGPEAFF	TGTGCCAGCTCACCACCGATACAGGGTCCTGAAGCTTTCTTT	TRBV18	TRBJ1-1	.	.
CASSSTTGLKNEKLFF	TGTGCCAGCAGTTCAACTACAGGGTTAAAGAATGAAAAACTGTTTTTT	TRBV11-2	TRBJ1-4	.	.
CASSDNSYEQYF	TGTGCCAGCAGTGACAACTCCTACGAGCAGTACTTC	TRBV6-1	TRBJ2-7	.	.
CSSSARNRGRGNTGELFF	TGTTCCAGCAGCGCTCGCAACCGGGGCAGGGGAAACACCGGGGAGCTGTTTTTT	TRBV7-9	TRBJ2-2	.	.
CASSLSTAEQFF	TGTGCCAGCAGCTTAAGTACAGCAGAGCAGTTCTTC	TRBV7-9	TRBJ2-1	.	.
CASSPWTGRATEAFF	TGTGCCAGCTCGCCTTGGACAGGACGGGCCACTGAAGCTTTCTTT	TRBV18	TRBJ1-1	.	TRBD1
CASSTSRFYTF	TGTGCCAGTAGTACCAGTCGTTTCTACACCTTC	TRBV19	TRBJ1-2	.	.
CSARSAAEQYF	TGCAGTGCTAGGTCAGCGGCCGAGCAGTACTTC	TRBV20-1	TRBJ2-7	.	.
CASSLDNVETQYF	TGCGCCAGCAGCTTGGACAATGTCGAGACCCAGTACTTC	TRBV5-1	TRBJ2-5	once	.